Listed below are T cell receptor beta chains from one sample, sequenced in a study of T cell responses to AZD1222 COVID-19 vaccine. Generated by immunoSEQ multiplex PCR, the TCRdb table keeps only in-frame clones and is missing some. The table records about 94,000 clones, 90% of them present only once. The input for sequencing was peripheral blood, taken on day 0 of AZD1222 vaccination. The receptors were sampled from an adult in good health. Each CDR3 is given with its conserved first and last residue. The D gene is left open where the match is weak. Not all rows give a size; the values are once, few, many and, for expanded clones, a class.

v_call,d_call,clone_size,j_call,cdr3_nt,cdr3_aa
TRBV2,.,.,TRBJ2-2,TGTGCCAGCAGTGACTTCGGGGGAGACACCGGGGAGCTGTTTTTT,CASSDFGGDTGELFF
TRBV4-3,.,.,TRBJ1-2,TGCGCCAGCAGCCAAAGGAAGGGGTATTGGAGCTATGGCTACACCTTC,CASSQRKGYWSYGYTF
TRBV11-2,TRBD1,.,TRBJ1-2,TGTGCCAGCAGCTCAGGACAGGGGGGGGATGGCTACACCTTC,CASSSGQGGDGYTF
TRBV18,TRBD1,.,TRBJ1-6,TGTGCCAGCTCAATTAGGGACAGGGGTGGTTCACCCCTCCACTTT,CASSIRDRGGSPLHF
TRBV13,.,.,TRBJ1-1,TGTGCCAGCAGCTTAGGCTCCAGGGTCGGGATGAACACTGAAGCTTTCTTT,CASSLGSRVGMNTEAFF
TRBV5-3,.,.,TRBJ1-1,TGTGCCAGAAGCTTGGCGGCGGCGGGAGAGATGAACACTGAAGCTTTCTTT,CARSLAAAGEMNTEAFF
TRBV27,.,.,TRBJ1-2,TGTGCCAGCAGTTTAAAAGGGAACTATGGCTACACCTTC,CASSLKGNYGYTF
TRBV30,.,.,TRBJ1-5,TGTGCCTGGAGTTTTGGGGGCAATCAGCCCCAGCATTTT,CAWSFGGNQPQHF
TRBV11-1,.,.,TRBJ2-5,TGTGCCAGCAGCCCGGTTTGGGGGTGGAAGACCCAGTACTTC,CASSPVWGWKTQYF
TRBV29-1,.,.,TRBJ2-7,TGCAGCGTTGCGGGAGCAGAAACCTACGAGCAGTACTTC,CSVAGAETYEQYF
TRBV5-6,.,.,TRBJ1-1,TGTGCCAGCAGCTTGGGTTTGGAAAGGAGAGGATTCTTT,CASSLGLERRGFF
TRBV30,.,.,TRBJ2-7,TGTGCCTGGAGTGTAGCCAGGGCTGGCGAGCAGTACTTC,CAWSVARAGEQYF
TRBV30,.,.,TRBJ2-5,TGTGCCTGGAGTGTATCAGGCCCAGAGACCCAGTACTTC,CAWSVSGPETQYF
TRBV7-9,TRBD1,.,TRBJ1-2,TGTGCCAGCACCCCGACGGGAGGGGGCGGCGGCGGCTACACCTTC,CASTPTGGGGGGYTF
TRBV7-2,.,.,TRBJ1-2,TGTGCCAGCAGCTTATCAACCTCCCTCAATGGCTACACCTTC,CASSLSTSLNGYTF
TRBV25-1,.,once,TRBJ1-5,TGTGCCAGCAGTGACGACAGGCGGCCCAATCAGCCCCAGCATTTT,CASSDDRRPNQPQHF
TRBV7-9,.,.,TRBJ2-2,TGTGCCAGCAGCTTAGGTTACACCGGGGAGCTGTTTTTT,CASSLGYTGELFF
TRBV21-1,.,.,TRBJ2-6,TGTGCCAGCATTAGGGCCCTCTTCGTGGCCAACGTCCTGACTTTC,CASIRALFVANVLTF
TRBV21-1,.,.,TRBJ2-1,TGTGCCCTACATGGACAGCCGATGGGACCATACAATGAGCAGTTCTTC,CALHGQPMGPYNEQFF
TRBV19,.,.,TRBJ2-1,TGTGCCAGTAGTATAGATCTGGGCAACTACAATGAGCAGTTCTTC,CASSIDLGNYNEQFF
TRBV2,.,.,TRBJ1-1,TGTGCCAGCAGTTTCAGCCGGGGGAACACTGAAGCTTTCTTT,CASSFSRGNTEAFF
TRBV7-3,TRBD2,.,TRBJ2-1,TGTGCCAGCAGCGCAGGGACTAGTCGGATCAATGAGCAGTTCTTC,CASSAGTSRINEQFF
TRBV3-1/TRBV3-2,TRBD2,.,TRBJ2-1,TGTGCCAGCAGCCCACTAGCGGGGGCTTGGAATGAGCAGTTCTTC,CASSPLAGAWNEQFF
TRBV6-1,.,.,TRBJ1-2,TGTGCCAGCAGTGAAAGGGACCACCCTAACTATGGCTACACCTTC,CASSERDHPNYGYTF
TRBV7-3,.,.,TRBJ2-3,TGTGCCAGCAGCTTAAGGCCAGGAGGGCAGTTGGGAGATACGCAGTATTTT,CASSLRPGGQLGDTQYF
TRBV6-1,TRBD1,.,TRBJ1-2,TGTGCCAGCAGTGAGGACCTGACAGGGATGGGGGATGGCTACACCTTC,CASSEDLTGMGDGYTF
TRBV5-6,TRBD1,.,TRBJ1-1,TGTGCCAGCAGCACGGAGGGGGACAGGCGGAACACTGAAGCTTTCTTT,CASSTEGDRRNTEAFF
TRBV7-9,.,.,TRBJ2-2,TGTGCCAGCAGCTCTAGGGACACCGGGGAGCTGTTTTTT,CASSSRDTGELFF
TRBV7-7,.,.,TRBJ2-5,TGTGCTAGCAGCCGACGGACTCAAGAGACCCAGTACTTC,CASSRRTQETQYF
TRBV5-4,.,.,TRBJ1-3,TGTGCCAGCAGCTTGGCGTCAGGGAGGACGGAGGGAAACACCATATATTTT,CASSLASGRTEGNTIYF
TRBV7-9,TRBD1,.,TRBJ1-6,TGTGCCAGCAGCTTATTGGGACAGGGAGGGTATAATTCACCCCTCCACTTT,CASSLLGQGGYNSPLHF
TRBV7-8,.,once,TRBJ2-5,TGTGCCAGCAGCTTAGCGTCTGTTATTGAGACCCAGTACTTC,CASSLASVIETQYF
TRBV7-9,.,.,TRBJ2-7,TGTGCCAGCAGTTCTCCAGACCCCTACTCCGAGCAGTACTTC,CASSSPDPYSEQYF
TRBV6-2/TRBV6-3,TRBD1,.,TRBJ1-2,TGTGCCAGCAGCGATGGGACAGGAGCTAACTATGGCTACACCTTC,CASSDGTGANYGYTF
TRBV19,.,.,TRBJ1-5,TGTGCCAGTAGTATTTCCAGGGGCAATCAGCCCCAGCATTTT,CASSISRGNQPQHF
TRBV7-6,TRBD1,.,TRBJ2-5,TGTGCCAGCAGGCCAGGGACAGGTACCGTAGAGACCCAGTACTTC,CASRPGTGTVETQYF
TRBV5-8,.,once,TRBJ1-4,TGTGCCAGCAGCTCCGGCAGGGGACTAACTAATGAAAAACTGTTTTTT,CASSSGRGLTNEKLFF
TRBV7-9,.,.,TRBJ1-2,TGTGCCAGCAGTCTAAACAGGGACCATGGCTACACCTTC,CASSLNRDHGYTF
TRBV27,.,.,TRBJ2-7,TGTGCCAGCAGTCCCAACGGGCGATCCGAGCAGTACTTC,CASSPNGRSEQYF
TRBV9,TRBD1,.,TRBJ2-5,TGTGCCAGCAGCGCATCAGCAACAGGGGAGATGGAGACCCAGTACTTC,CASSASATGEMETQYF
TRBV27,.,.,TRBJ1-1,TGTGCCAGCAGTTCCATGGCAGCATTGAACACTGAAGCTTTCTTT,CASSSMAALNTEAFF
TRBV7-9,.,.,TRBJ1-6,TGTGCCAGCAGCTTGATGGGGGCTAATTCACCCCTCCACTTT,CASSLMGANSPLHF
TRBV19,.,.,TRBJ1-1,TGTGCCAGTAGCCCCCTAGTGGGGGACACTGAAGCTTTCTTT,CASSPLVGDTEAFF
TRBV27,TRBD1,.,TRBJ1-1,TGTGCCAGCAGTTTATTGGCAGGGGGGTTTTTCGATGAAGCTTTCTTT,CASSLLAGGFFDEAFF
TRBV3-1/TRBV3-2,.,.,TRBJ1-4,TGTGCCAGCAGCCAAAGGCGGGGTGAAAAACTGTTTTTT,CASSQRRGEKLFF
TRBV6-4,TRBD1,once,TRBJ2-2,TGTGCCAGCACCCAGGGGGCTCCGAACACCGGGGAGCTGTTTTTT,CASTQGAPNTGELFF
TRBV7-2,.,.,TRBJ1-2,TGTGCCAGCAGCACAGGGCCAGCTAACTATGGCTACACCTTC,CASSTGPANYGYTF
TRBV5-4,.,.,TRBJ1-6,TGTGCCAGCAGCTTGGACAGGGCAGCAAATTCACCCCTCCACTTT,CASSLDRAANSPLHF
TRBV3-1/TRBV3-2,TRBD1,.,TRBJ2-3,TGTGCCAGCAGCCAAAAGACAGGGCCCACAGATACGCAGTATTTT,CASSQKTGPTDTQYF
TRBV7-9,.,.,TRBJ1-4,TGTGCCAGCAGCCCGGGACACGCAAATGAAAAACTGTTTTTT,CASSPGHANEKLFF
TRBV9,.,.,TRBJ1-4,TGTGCCAGCAGCGTAGGGGCGGGTGAAAAACTGTTTTTT,CASSVGAGEKLFF
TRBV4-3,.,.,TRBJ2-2,TGCGCCAGCAGCCAAGAAAGTTCAGCGAGTGCGAACACCGGGGAGCTGTTTTTT,CASSQESSASANTGELFF
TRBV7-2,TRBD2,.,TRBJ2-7,TGTGCCAGCTTAGCGGGGGGAGGTGTCTACGAGCAGTACTTC,CASLAGGGVYEQYF
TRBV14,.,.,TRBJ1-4,TGTGCCAGCAGCCAACCGGGGGCGGGTGAAAAACTGTTTTTT,CASSQPGAGEKLFF
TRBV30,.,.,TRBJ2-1,TGTGCCTGGAGTGTATGGGCGCGGTCGAACAATGAGCAGTTCTTC,CAWSVWARSNNEQFF